The T cell receptor beta chain under discussion was sequenced for a study of blood T cell repertoires in COVID-19. Turning to the study itself: The cDNA or gDNA used as material had been derived from T cells, B-cell-depleted T cells, or PBMCs.

Between the trimmed V and J ends, which lost 8 bases and 5 bases, there was a span of 12 bases. Germline-derived CDR1 and CDR2 are SGHVS and FNYEAQ. The CDR3 extends over 12 amino acids. Assay: immunoSEQ multiplex PCR; the TCRdb copy retains only in-frame clones and omits some. The data contain about 65,000 clones, approximately 93% of them singletons. Material for sequencing was peripheral blood. The chain employs TRBV7-6 and TRBJ1-1, with D tentatively TRBD1 (5 bases). This receptor was taken from a man between 65 and 85 years old with active COVID-19. The chain's CDR3 is CASGSGGTEAFF. Here the CDR3 DNA reads TGTGCCAGCGGCTCCGGGGGGACTGAAGCTTTCTTT.